The rows below give T cell receptor beta chains drawn from one sample of a study of blood T cell repertoires in COVID-19. This table comes from immunoSEQ multiplex PCR, and its TCRdb copy is limited to in-frame clones, with some not included. Among some 330,000 clones listed, 88% were seen once. The sequenced material came from peripheral blood. The receptor source for this set is a woman in her forties or fifties with active or convalescent COVID-19. Both conserved end residues are part of each CDR3. Fields, in order: D gene, V gene, clone size, J gene, CDR3 DNA, CDR3 protein. The D gene is left open where the match is weak. Only some rows state a clone size, as once, few, many or a class for expanded clones.

D: NA
V: TRBV27
size: NA
J: TRBJ2-2
DNA: TGTGCCAGCAGTTTAATGGCTGCCGCCGGGGAGCTGTTTTTT
CDR3: CASSLMAAAGELFF

D: NA
V: TRBV15
size: NA
J: TRBJ1-1
DNA: TGTGCCACCAGCAAGATAGTGGACACTGAAGCTTTCTTT
CDR3: CATSKIVDTEAFF

D: TRBD1
V: TRBV6-1
size: NA
J: TRBJ1-2
DNA: TGTGCCAGCAGTGAAATGCACAGGGGGGCTTATGGCTACACCTTC
CDR3: CASSEMHRGAYGYTF

D: NA
V: TRBV30
size: NA
J: TRBJ2-1
DNA: TGTGCCTGGAAGGATAGGCTGGGGCGGAATGAGCAGTTCTTC
CDR3: CAWKDRLGRNEQFF

D: TRBD1
V: TRBV3-1/TRBV3-2
size: NA
J: TRBJ1-2
DNA: TGTGCCAGCAGCAGACCCGGGACAGGAACTAACTATGGCTACACCTTC
CDR3: CASSRPGTGTNYGYTF

D: NA
V: TRBV6-5
size: NA
J: TRBJ1-1
DNA: TGTGCCAGCAGCGACAGGAACACTGAAGCTTTCTTT
CDR3: CASSDRNTEAFF

D: TRBD2
V: TRBV27
size: NA
J: TRBJ2-3
DNA: TGTGCCAGCAGTTTTGGGGGGAGGGAATATTTTACAGATACGCAGTATTTT
CDR3: CASSFGGREYFTDTQYF

D: TRBD1
V: TRBV5-1
size: NA
J: TRBJ1-4
DNA: TGCGCCAGCAGCTTGGGACAGGGGATTGAAAAACTGTTTTTT
CDR3: CASSLGQGIEKLFF

D: TRBD1
V: TRBV19
size: NA
J: TRBJ2-7
DNA: TGTGCCACCGCCCCAACAGGGGCCTACGAGCAGTACTTC
CDR3: CATAPTGAYEQYF

D: NA
V: TRBV7-2
size: NA
J: TRBJ1-2
DNA: TGTGCCAGCAGCCTAAAGATGGGAGGCAACTATGGCTACACCTTC
CDR3: CASSLKMGGNYGYTF

D: NA
V: TRBV27
size: NA
J: TRBJ1-1
DNA: TGTGCCAGCAGTTTATCGGACATTAGGGCTTTCTTT
CDR3: CASSLSDIRAFF

D: NA
V: TRBV4-1
size: NA
J: TRBJ1-3
DNA: TGCGCCAGCAGCCAAGACTCTGGACTCTCTGGAAACACCATATATTTT
CDR3: CASSQDSGLSGNTIYF

D: TRBD1
V: TRBV7-6
size: NA
J: TRBJ1-5
DNA: TGTGCCAGCAGCTTGGGACAGGGGCCCCAGCATTTT
CDR3: CASSLGQGPQHF

D: NA
V: TRBV18
size: NA
J: TRBJ1-1
DNA: TGTGCCAGCTCACCCTCGGACAGCGCTGAAGCTTTCTTT
CDR3: CASSPSDSAEAFF

D: NA
V: TRBV10-1
size: NA
J: TRBJ1-1
DNA: TGCGCCAGCAGTGAGTCGAGACAGGTGGTCCCTGCGTCGATCTTT
CDR3: CASSESRQVVPASIF

D: TRBD1
V: TRBV7-8
size: NA
J: TRBJ1-2
DNA: TGTGCCAGCAGCCAGGGGACAGGCCCCTATGGCTACACCTTC
CDR3: CASSQGTGPYGYTF

D: NA
V: TRBV5-5
size: NA
J: TRBJ1-2
DNA: TGTGCCAGCAGCTTGCTTCGTTCGACAGACTTCGGCTACACCTTC
CDR3: CASSLLRSTDFGYTF

D: NA
V: TRBV3-1/TRBV3-2
size: NA
J: TRBJ1-2
DNA: TGTGCCAGCAGCGACCAGGGTAAGGGCTATGGCTACACCTTC
CDR3: CASSDQGKGYGYTF

D: TRBD1
V: TRBV7-9
size: few
J: TRBJ2-5
DNA: TGTGCCAGCAGCTTTGGGACAGGGAGAGTGACCCAGTACTTC
CDR3: CASSFGTGRVTQYF

D: TRBD1
V: TRBV19
size: NA
J: TRBJ2-7
DNA: TGTGCCAGTAGTATAGGGGGACAGAAGGCTTCCTACGAGCAGTACTTC
CDR3: CASSIGGQKASYEQYF

D: TRBD1
V: TRBV3-1/TRBV3-2
size: NA
J: TRBJ1-6
DNA: TGTGCCAGCAGCCACGGTTCGACAGGGTACGGCAATTCACCCCTCCACTTT
CDR3: CASSHGSTGYGNSPLHF

D: NA
V: TRBV30
size: NA
J: TRBJ2-5
DNA: TGTGCCTGGAGTTCCCGGGACTCTAAGAGAGGGACCCAGTACTTC
CDR3: CAWSSRDSKRGTQYF

D: NA
V: TRBV6-2/TRBV6-3
size: NA
J: TRBJ1-1
DNA: TGTGCCAGCAGCCTTACGGGGAACACTGAAGCTTTCTTT
CDR3: CASSLTGNTEAFF

D: NA
V: TRBV6-5
size: once
J: TRBJ1-5
DNA: TGTGCCAGCAACTTTTGGGGGCAACAGCCCCAGCATTTT
CDR3: CASNFWGQQPQHF

D: TRBD1
V: TRBV4-3
size: NA
J: TRBJ1-5
DNA: TGCGCCAGCAGCCAAGACAGGGGGAGTCAGCCCCAGCATTTT
CDR3: CASSQDRGSQPQHF

D: NA
V: TRBV7-2
size: NA
J: TRBJ1-2
DNA: TGTGCCAGCAGCTTACCGGGTTGGCCAGATGGCGGCTACACCTTC
CDR3: CASSLPGWPDGGYTF

D: TRBD1
V: TRBV4-3
size: NA
J: TRBJ1-2
DNA: TGCGCCAGCAGCCAAGTAGGGCAGGGGGACTATGGCTACACCTTC
CDR3: CASSQVGQGDYGYTF

D: TRBD1
V: TRBV5-1
size: NA
J: TRBJ1-5
DNA: TGCGCCAGCAGCCCCGGGACAGGGGATGGTCAGCCCCAGCATTTT
CDR3: CASSPGTGDGQPQHF

D: NA
V: TRBV5-5
size: NA
J: TRBJ1-1
DNA: TGTGCCAGCAGCCCTGACCCGACGGGCACTGAAGCTTTCTTT
CDR3: CASSPDPTGTEAFF

D: TRBD2
V: TRBV3-1/TRBV3-2
size: NA
J: TRBJ2-3
DNA: TGTGCCAGCAGCCGGAGACTAGCGGGAGATTCTGATACGCAGTATTTT
CDR3: CASSRRLAGDSDTQYF

D: NA
V: TRBV6-5
size: NA
J: TRBJ2-7
DNA: TGTGCCAGCAAAACCTCGGGGTCGGTCTACGAGCAGTACTTC
CDR3: CASKTSGSVYEQYF

D: NA
V: TRBV7-2
size: NA
J: TRBJ2-1
DNA: TGTGCCAGCAGCCGCAGCGGGGGACAGTACAATGAGCAGTTCTTC
CDR3: CASSRSGGQYNEQFF

D: NA
V: TRBV6-5
size: NA
J: TRBJ1-2
DNA: TGTGCCAGCAGTTCGGGGGGAACCTATGGCTACACCTTC
CDR3: CASSSGGTYGYTF

D: TRBD2
V: TRBV5-1
size: NA
J: TRBJ2-5
DNA: TGCGCCAGCAGCCGCGGGGACTATCTACAAAAAGAGACCCAGTACTTC
CDR3: CASSRGDYLQKETQYF

D: TRBD1
V: TRBV14
size: NA
J: TRBJ1-1
DNA: TGTGCCAGCAGCCCGCACAGGGGGCCAGTGGGTTCGGCTTTCTTT
CDR3: CASSPHRGPVGSAFF

D: TRBD2
V: TRBV6-5
size: once
J: TRBJ2-5
DNA: TGTGCCAGCAGTATACGGGAGGGCCGAGAGACCCAGTACTTC
CDR3: CASSIREGRETQYF